This T cell receptor beta chain is drawn from a study of early T cells in non-severe SARS-CoV-2 infection. At the level of the study: Whole-blood bulk RNA, unsorted, was sequenced, and chains were unpaired.

Trimming removed 0 bases from V and 2 bases from J, with 10 bases in between. The germline gives CDR1 LGHDT, CDR2 YNNKEL (reference sequence). The CDR3 covers 15 residues. This clonotype was observed a few times. The antigen is undetermined. The TCR library protocol attached unique molecular identifiers to the individual cDNA molecules. One entry per CDR3 protein, called by TCRdb with MiXCR from the 5' RACE reads. The sample holds 80,000 to 95,000 distinct CDR3 sequences, around 16% seen once. Regarding the study as a whole: Database matching using VDJdb favored anti-spike CD8 responses, with private and CD4 specificities left missing.

This chain links TRBV3-1 with TRBJ2-5, with D possibly matching TRBD2 (6 bases). This material consisted of whole blood, taken at baseline. This clonotype was obtained from an adult who was a healthcare worker with PCR-confirmed SARS-CoV-2 infection or an uninfected control (not recorded which). CDR3 DNA sequence: TGTGCCAGCAGCCAAGATGGGGGACTGCAAGAGACCCAGTACTTC. It yields the protein CASSQDGGLQETQYF.